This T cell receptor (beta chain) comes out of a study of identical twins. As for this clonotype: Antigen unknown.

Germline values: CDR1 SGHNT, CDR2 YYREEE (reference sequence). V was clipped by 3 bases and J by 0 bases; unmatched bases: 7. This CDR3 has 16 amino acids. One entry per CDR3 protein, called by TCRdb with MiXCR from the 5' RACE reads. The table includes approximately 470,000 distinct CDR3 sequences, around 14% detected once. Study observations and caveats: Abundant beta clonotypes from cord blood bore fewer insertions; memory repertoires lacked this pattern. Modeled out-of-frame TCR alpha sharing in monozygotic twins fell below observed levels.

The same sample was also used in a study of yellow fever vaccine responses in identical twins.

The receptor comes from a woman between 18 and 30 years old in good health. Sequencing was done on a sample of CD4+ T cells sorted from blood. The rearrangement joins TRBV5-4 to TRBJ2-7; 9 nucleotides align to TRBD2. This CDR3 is CASSSSSGRISYEQYF. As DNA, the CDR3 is TGTGCCAGCAGCTCCTCCAGCGGGAGGATCTCCTACGAGCAGTACTTC.